The clone carrying this TCR beta chain was observed a handful of times. The antigen remains undetermined. PCR amplification relied on 60 Vbeta primers (plus 13 Jbeta primers). Produced via immunoSEQ multiplex PCR; TCRdb's table is partial and in-frame only. The repertoire holds 150,000 to 200,000 clones, with about 70% as singletons. The V end was cut by 9 bases, the J end by 10 bases, with 10 bases between. CDR1 LNHDA and CDR2 SQIVND come from the germline V gene (reference sequence). The CDR3 covers 9 residues. The sample is drawn from a study of cytomegalovirus exposure and HLA in healthy donors. The study, taken as a whole, reports: Clonal expansion, a later analysis showed, was greater in HLA-associated TCR beta chains than in equally common others. Across donors, most TCRs were seen rarely, yet some public ones were widespread.

Input material: PBMCs. This chain links TRBV19 with TRBJ2-7; weak D call: TRBD1 (6 bases). The receptor's source is a woman in her 30s in good health and CMV-seronegative. For the CDR3, the DNA is TGTGCCAGCCCGGGACATCAGTACTTC. Its translation: CASPGHQYF.